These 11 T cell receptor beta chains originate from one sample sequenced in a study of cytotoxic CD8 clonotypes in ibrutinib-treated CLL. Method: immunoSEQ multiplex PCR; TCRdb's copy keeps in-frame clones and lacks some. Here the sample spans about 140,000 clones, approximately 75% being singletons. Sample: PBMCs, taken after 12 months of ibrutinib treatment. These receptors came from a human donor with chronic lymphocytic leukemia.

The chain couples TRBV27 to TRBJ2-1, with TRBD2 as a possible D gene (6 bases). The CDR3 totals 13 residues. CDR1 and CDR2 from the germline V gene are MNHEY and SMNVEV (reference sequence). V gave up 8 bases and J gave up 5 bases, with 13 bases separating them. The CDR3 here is CASGGIRDNEQFF. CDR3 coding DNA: TGTGCCAGCGGCGGGATAAGGGACAATGAGCAGTTCTTC.

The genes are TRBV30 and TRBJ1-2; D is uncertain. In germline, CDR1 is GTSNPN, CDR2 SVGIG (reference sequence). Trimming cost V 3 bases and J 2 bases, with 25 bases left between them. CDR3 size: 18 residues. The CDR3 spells CAWSGSRSGMRSNYGYTF. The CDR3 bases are TGTGCCTGGAGCGGGAGTCGTTCCGGTATGAGATCCAACTATGGCTACACCTTC. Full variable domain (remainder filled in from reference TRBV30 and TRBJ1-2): SQTIHQWPATLVQPVGSPLSLECTVEGTSNPNLYWYRQAAGRGLQLLFYSVGIGQISSEVPQNLSASRPQDRQFILSSKKLLLSDSGFYLCAWSGSRSGMRSNYGYTFGSGTRLTVV.

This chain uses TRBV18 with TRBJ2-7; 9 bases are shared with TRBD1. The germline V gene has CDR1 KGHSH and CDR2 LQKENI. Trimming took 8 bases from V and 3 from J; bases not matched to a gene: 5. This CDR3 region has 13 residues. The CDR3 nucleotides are TGTGCCAGCACCGGGACAGGGAGCTACGAGCAGTACTTC. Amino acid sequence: CASTGTGSYEQYF.

DNA of the CDR3: TGTGCCAGTAGTATGGGACCCTCTGGGGCCAACGTCCTGACTTTC. The encoded protein is CASSMGPSGANVLTF. V and J are TRBV19 and TRBJ2-6; D may be TRBD1 or TRBD2 (5 bases each). The V end was cut by 3 bases, the J end by 0 bases, with 6 bases between. Germline CDR1 LNHDA, CDR2 SQIVND (reference sequence). The CDR3 extends over 15 amino acids.

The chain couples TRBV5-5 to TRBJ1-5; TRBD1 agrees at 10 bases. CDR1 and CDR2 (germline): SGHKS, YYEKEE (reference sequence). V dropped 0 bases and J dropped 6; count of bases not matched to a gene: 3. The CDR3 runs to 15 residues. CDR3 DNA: TGTGCCAGCAGCTTGGTCGGGACAGGGGTTCAGCCCCAGCATTTT. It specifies CASSLVGTGVQPQHF.

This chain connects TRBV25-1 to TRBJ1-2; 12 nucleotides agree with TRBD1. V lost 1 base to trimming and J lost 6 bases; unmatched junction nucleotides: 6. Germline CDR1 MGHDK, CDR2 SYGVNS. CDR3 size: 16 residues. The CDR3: CASSESGTGGLDGYTF. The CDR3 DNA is TGTGCCAGCAGTGAATCGGGGACAGGGGGCTTGGATGGCTACACCTTC.

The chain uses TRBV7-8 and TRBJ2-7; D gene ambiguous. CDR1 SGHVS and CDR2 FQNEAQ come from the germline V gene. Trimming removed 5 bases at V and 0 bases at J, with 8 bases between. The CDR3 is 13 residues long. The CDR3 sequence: CASSPTDSYEQYF. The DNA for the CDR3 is TGTGCCAGCAGCCCGACCGACTCCTACGAGCAGTACTTC.

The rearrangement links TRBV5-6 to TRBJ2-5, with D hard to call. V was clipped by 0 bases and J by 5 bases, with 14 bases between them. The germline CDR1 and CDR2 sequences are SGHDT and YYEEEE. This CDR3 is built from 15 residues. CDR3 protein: CASSLEGVASETQYF. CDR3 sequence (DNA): TGTGCCAGCAGCTTGGAGGGCGTTGCTTCGGAGACCCAGTACTTC.

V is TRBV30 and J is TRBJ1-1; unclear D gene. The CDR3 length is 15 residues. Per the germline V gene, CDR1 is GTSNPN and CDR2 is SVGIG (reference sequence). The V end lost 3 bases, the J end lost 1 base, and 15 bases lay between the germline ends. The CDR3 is CAWSPPIYKNTEAFF. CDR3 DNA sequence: TGTGCCTGGAGCCCGCCCATATATAAGAACACTGAAGCTTTCTTT.

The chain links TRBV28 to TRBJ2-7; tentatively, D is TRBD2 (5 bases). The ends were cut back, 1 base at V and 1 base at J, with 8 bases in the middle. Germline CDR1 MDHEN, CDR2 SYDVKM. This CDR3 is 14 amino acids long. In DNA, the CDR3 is TGTGCCAGCAGTTTATCTAGCAGTTCCTACGAGCAGTACTTC. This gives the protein CASSLSSSSYEQYF. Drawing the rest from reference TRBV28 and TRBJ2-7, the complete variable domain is DVKVTQSSRYLVKRTGEKVFLECVQDMDHENMFWYRQDPGLGLRLIYFSYDVKMKEKGDIPEGYSVSREKKERFSLILESASTNQTSMYLCASSLSSSSYEQYFGPGTRLTVT.

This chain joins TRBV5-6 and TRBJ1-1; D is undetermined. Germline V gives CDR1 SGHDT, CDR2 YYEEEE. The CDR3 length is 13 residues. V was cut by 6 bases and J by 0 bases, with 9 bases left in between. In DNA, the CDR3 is TGTGCCAGCACCTTCCAGTTGAACACTGAAGCTTTCTTT. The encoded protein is CASTFQLNTEAFF.